This T cell receptor (beta chain) stems from a study of Graves' ophthalmopathy and Graves' hyperthyroidism. Findings and limits, study-wide: A majority of expanded thyroid clonotypes exceeding 0.001 frequency were likewise present in blood.

The CDR3 consists of 16 residues. The V end lost 4 bases, the J end lost 2 bases, and 14 bases lay between the germline ends. CDR1 is SGHAT and CDR2 is FQNNGV in the germline V gene. The authors amplified TCR beta CDR3 regions from RNA transcripts. HTBI-primed RT-PCR formed the first round, and a multiplex PCR formed the second. TCRdb called the multiplex PCR reads again in MiXCR, with one record for every CDR3 protein. The sample has 150,000 to 200,000 distinct CDR3 sequences, around 40% seen once. As concerns this clonotype: Its antigen is not known.

This chain connects TRBV11-2 to TRBJ2-2; D is unclear. The TCR originated in a man younger than 40 with Graves' ophthalmopathy. Sequenced sample: peripheral blood. For the CDR3, the DNA is TGTGCCAGCAGCTCGTACCTGGGTGATAACACCGGGGAGCTGTTTTTT. This codes for CASSSYLGDNTGELFF.